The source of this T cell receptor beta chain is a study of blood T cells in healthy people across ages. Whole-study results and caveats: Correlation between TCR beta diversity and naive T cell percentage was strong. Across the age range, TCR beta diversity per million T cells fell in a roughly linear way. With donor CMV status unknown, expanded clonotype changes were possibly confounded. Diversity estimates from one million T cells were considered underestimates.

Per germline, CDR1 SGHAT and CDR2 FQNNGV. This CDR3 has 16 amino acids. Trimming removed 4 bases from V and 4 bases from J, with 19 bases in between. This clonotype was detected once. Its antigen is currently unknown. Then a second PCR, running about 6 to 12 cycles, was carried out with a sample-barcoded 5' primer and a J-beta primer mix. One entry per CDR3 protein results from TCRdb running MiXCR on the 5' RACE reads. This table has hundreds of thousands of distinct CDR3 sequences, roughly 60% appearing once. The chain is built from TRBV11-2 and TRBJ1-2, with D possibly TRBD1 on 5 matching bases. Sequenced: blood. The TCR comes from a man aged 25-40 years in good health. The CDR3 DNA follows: TGTGCCAGCAGCTCCAGACGTCCGGGGCATGGCTATGGCTACACCTTC. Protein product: CASSSRRPGHGYGYTF. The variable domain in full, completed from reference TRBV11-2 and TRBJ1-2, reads EAGVAQSPRYKIIEKRQSVAFWCNPISGHATLYWYQQILGQGPKLLIQFQNNGVVDDSQLPKDRFSAERLKGVDSTLKIQPAKLEDSAVYLCASSSRRPGHGYGYTFGSGTRLTVV.